This T cell receptor beta chain comes out of a study of blood T cell repertoires in COVID-19. Looking at the study overall: COVID-19 samples, acute and convalescent, were from the United States, Italy and Spain. The analysed material was cDNA or gDNA that came from T cells, B-cell-depleted T cells, or PBMCs.

This CDR3 is built from 18 residues. The germline V gene has CDR1 SGHAT and CDR2 FQNNGV. Trimming took 2 bases from V and 6 from J; bases not matched to a gene: 19. As processed by the authors: The authors estimated nucleated cell counts from reference gene primer amplification. Sequenced by immunoSEQ multiplex PCR; TCRdb stores in-frame clones only, minus some. D and trimming were read from the DNA, whereas the V and J calls and clone size are those reported in that table. The sample carries over 200,000 clones, 89% recorded once. The J gene is TRBJ2-7, the V gene TRBV11-2, with 7 bases aligning to TRBD2. Sequencing was carried out using peripheral blood. This TCR was sampled from a man aged 60 to 69 who had recovered from COVID-19. The CDR3 region has the DNA TGTGCCAGCAGCTTATCGCGCGGGGGAAATGGATGGCCTCTCGAGCAGTACTTC. Amino acid sequence: CASSLSRGGNGWPLEQYF.